This T cell receptor (beta chain) was retrieved from a study of PD-1 blockade in classical Hodgkin lymphoma. Clones were sequenced by immunoSEQ multiplex PCR, and TCRdb holds only the in-frame ones, with some missing. The data show about 30,000 clones, about four fifths seen once. Sample time point: cycle 4 day 1 (C4D1), after more than five weeks of nivolumab. Brentuximab vedotin exposure varied among the patients, all of whom had relapsed after autologous stem cell transplantation. V gave up 6 bases and J gave up 0 bases, with 11 bases separating them. The CDR3 has 14 residues. From germline, CDR1 is MNHNS and CDR2 SASEGT.

The material sequenced was peripheral blood mononuclear cells (PBMCs), taken before the fourth cycle of nivolumab. V is TRBV6-1 and J is TRBJ1-2, with a possible D match to TRBD1 (5 bases). This sequence was found in a human donor with classical Hodgkin lymphoma. DNA of the CDR3: TGTGCCAGCAGCCGGGACGGGGCTAACTATGGCTACACCTTC. The encoded protein is CASSRDGANYGYTF.